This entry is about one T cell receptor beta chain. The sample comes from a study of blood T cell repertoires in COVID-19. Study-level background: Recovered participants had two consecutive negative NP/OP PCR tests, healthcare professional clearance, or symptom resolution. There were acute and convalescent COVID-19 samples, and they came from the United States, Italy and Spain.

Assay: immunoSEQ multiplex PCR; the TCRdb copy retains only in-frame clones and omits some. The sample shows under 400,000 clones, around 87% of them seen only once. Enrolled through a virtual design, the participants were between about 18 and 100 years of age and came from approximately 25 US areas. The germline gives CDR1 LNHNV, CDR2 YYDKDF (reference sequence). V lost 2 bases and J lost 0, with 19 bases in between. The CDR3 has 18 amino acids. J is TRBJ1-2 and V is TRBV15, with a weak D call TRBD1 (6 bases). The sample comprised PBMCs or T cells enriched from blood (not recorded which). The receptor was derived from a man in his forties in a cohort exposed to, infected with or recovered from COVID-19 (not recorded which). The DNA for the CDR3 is TGTGCCACCAGCAGACCCAACCCGAATACAGGGACTAACTATGGCTACACCTTC. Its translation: CATSRPNPNTGTNYGYTF.